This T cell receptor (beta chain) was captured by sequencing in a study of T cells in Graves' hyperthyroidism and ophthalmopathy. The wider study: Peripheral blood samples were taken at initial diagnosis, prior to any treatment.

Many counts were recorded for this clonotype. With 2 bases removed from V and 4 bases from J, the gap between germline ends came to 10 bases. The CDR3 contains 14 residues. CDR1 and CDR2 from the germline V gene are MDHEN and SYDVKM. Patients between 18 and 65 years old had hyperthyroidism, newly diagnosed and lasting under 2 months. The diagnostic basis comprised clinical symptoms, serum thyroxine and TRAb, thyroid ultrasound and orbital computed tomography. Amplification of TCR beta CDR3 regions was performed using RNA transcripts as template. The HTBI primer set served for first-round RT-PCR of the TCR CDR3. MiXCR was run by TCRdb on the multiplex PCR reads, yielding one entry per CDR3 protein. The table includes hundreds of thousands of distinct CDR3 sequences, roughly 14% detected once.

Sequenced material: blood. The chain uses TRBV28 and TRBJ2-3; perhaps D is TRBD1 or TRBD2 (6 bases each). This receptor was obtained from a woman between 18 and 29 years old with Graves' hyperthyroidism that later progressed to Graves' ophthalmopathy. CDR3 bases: TGTGCCAGCAGTTTACGGGGGCAGGCAGATACGCAGTATTTT. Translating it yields CASSLRGQADTQYF.